The clone carrying this TCR beta chain has just a few counts. Its antigen is unknown. This sample was included in a study of STAT5B mutations in CD4+ large granular lymphocyte leukemia. The survey-level immunoSEQ assay was used. Produced via immunoSEQ multiplex PCR; TCRdb's table is partial and in-frame only. The sample lists about 25,000 clones; roughly 69% were seen once. Broader study findings: Patient CD4-sorted repertoires looked more clonal than healthy CD4+ repertoires, even without putative leukemic clones. Main leukemic clonotypes were patient-specific, but approximately 25% appeared at low frequency elsewhere.

The clonotype originates from a human donor in good health. The sample taken for sequencing was CD4+ T cells from blood buffy coats.

CDR3 residues: CASSRTGFQPQHF. CDR3 nucleotides: TGTGCCAGCAGCCGTACAGGGTTTCAGCCCCAGCATTTT. J is TRBJ1-5 and V is TRBV28; maybe TRBD1 (6 bases). Germline loops: CDR1 MDHEN, CDR2 SYDVKM. V was trimmed by 6 bases and J by 6 bases, leaving 12 bases between them. This CDR3 has 13 residues.